The 28 T cell receptor beta chains below come from one sample, sequenced in a study of beta chain features in type 1 diabetes. The investigators reverse transcribed all of the isolated RNA, so they sequenced expressed TCRB transcripts. Sequencing was performed with immunoSEQ multiplex PCR; in TCRdb, only in-frame clones are kept and a portion is missing. The table records roughly 150,000 clones, around 8.5% of them present only once. The sequenced material came from central memory CD4+ T cells from blood. These receptors came from a man aged 18 to 29 in good health.

The genes are TRBV30 and TRBJ1-1; TRBD1 matches at 7 bases. This CDR3 is built from 18 residues. V shed 0 bases and J 1 base; nucleotides not matched to a gene: 14. Germline CDR1 GTSNPN, CDR2 SVGIG (reference sequence). CDR3 loop: CAWSVTRGTVTPNTEAFF. The CDR3 nucleotides read TGTGCCTGGAGTGTTACGAGGGGGACAGTTACACCGAACACTGAAGCTTTCTTT. Using reference TRBV30 and TRBJ1-1 for the parts outside the CDR3, the full variable domain is SQTIHQWPATLVQPVGSPLSLECTVEGTSNPNLYWYRQAAGRGLQLLFYSVGIGQISSEVPQNLSASRPQDRQFILSSKKLLLSDSGFYLCAWSVTRGTVTPNTEAFFGQGTRLTVV.

CDR3 in amino acids: CASSNLVVPEKLFF. For the CDR3, the DNA is TGTGCCAGCAGCAACCTCGTAGTTCCGGAAAAACTGTTTTTT. The rearrangement uses TRBV11-2 and TRBJ1-4, with D unresolved. This CDR3 contains 14 residues. Trimming left V 5 bases short and J 8 bases short, with 15 bases between. Germline-derived CDR1 and CDR2 are SGHAT and FQNNGV. Supplemented by reference TRBV11-2 and TRBJ1-4, the full variable domain reads EAGVAQSPRYKIIEKRQSVAFWCNPISGHATLYWYQQILGQGPKLLIQFQNNGVVDDSQLPKDRFSAERLKGVDSTLKIQPAKLEDSAVYLCASSNLVVPEKLFFGSGTQLSVL.

In nucleotides, the CDR3 is TGTGCCAGTAGTATACGTCACAGGGGAGGCAATCAGCCCCAGCATTTT. Translated: CASSIRHRGGNQPQHF. V gene TRBV19 combines with J gene TRBJ1-5, with 7 bases identical to TRBD1. CDR3 size: 16 residues. Germline values: CDR1 LNHDA, CDR2 SQIVND (reference sequence). J was trimmed by 2 bases and V by 2 bases; bases with no gene match: 6.

J is TRBJ2-7 and V is TRBV19; a possible D gene is TRBD2 (5 bases). The length of the CDR3 is 14 residues. Deletions cut 3 bases from V and 3 bases from J, with 12 bases between. Germline CDR1 and CDR2: LNHDA and SQIVND (reference sequence). The CDR3 loop is CASSILGAGYEQYF. The DNA for the CDR3 is TGTGCCAGTAGTATTCTGGGCGCGGGCTACGAGCAGTACTTC.

This clone has more than one count but fewer than ten. The chain uses TRBV11-2 and TRBJ1-1, with 8 bases fitting TRBD1. CDR3 length equals 16 residues. CDR1 and CDR2 from the germline V gene are SGHAT and FQNNGV. Germline trimming cut 4 bases from V and 5 bases from J; bases unmatched to any gene: 12. The CDR3 loop reads CASSYYEQGGKTEAFF. CDR3 DNA sequence: TGTGCCAGCAGCTATTACGAACAGGGGGGGAAGACTGAAGCTTTCTTT. The entire variable domain, with the rest obtained from reference TRBV11-2 and TRBJ1-1, is as follows: EAGVAQSPRYKIIEKRQSVAFWCNPISGHATLYWYQQILGQGPKLLIQFQNNGVVDDSQLPKDRFSAERLKGVDSTLKIQPAKLEDSAVYLCASSYYEQGGKTEAFFGQGTRLTVV.

The chain carries TRBV4-2 and TRBJ2-6; a possible D gene is TRBD1 (5 bases). Trimming removed 0 bases from V and 0 bases from J, with 9 bases in between. In germline, CDR1 is LGHNA, CDR2 YNFKEQ. The CDR3 sequence is 17 residues long. CDR3 protein: CASSQDVTASGANVLTF. The CDR3 DNA sequence: TGTGCCAGCAGCCAAGATGTGACAGCCTCTGGGGCCAACGTCCTGACTTTC.

This clone was observed at least ten times. The chain joins TRBV14 to TRBJ1-2, with 9 bases that match TRBD1. V was pared by 4 bases and J by 4 bases, with 4 bases of the junction left unmatched. This CDR3 contains 14 residues. Germline CDR1 and CDR2: SGHDN and FVKESK. CDR3 sequence (DNA): TGTGCCAGCAGCCGGGGACAGGGCCCCTATGGCTACACCTTC. As protein: CASSRGQGPYGYTF.

This clone was seen a few times. The V call is TRBV30, the J call TRBJ2-4, with 10 positions matching TRBD2. J gave up 1 base and V 0 bases, and 3 bases lay outside the gene matches. From germline, CDR1 is GTSNPN and CDR2 SVGIG (reference sequence). This CDR3 spans 16 amino acids. For the CDR3, the DNA is TGTGCCTGGAGTGTTATTAGCGGGAGGGCCAAAAACATTCAGTACTTC. Its translation: CAWSVISGRAKNIQYF.

The sample holds a few counts of this clone. The chain carries TRBV7-9 and TRBJ1-4, with 8 bases lining up with TRBD1. The CDR3 is 14 residues long. J was trimmed by 7 bases and V by 3 bases; bases with no gene match: 4. Germline values: CDR1 SEHNR, CDR2 FQNEAQ (reference sequence). The DNA of the CDR3 is TGTGCCAGCAGCTTCGGGACAGGAGGTGAAAAACTGTTTTTT. It codes for CASSFGTGGEKLFF.

This clone was observed a handful of times. The V gene is TRBV28, the J gene TRBJ2-6, with D hard to call. The CDR3 spans 15 residues. The germline CDR1 and CDR2 sequences are MDHEN and SYDVKM. V dropped 3 bases and J dropped 0 bases, with 6 bases sitting between them. The CDR3 is CASSFQYSGANVLTF. In DNA, the CDR3 is TGTGCCAGCAGTTTCCAGTACTCTGGGGCCAACGTCCTGACTTTC.

This chain links TRBV7-2 with TRBJ2-3; TRBD2 matches at 9 bases. The germline V gene encodes CDR1 SGHTA and CDR2 FQGNSA. V dropped 5 bases and J dropped 4; count of bases not matched to a gene: 10. This CDR3 spans 16 amino acids. The CDR3 region is CASSKRGGGAADTQYF. The CDR3 DNA reads TGTGCCAGCAGCAAACGAGGCGGGGGGGCCGCAGATACGCAGTATTTT. The full variable domain, with the rest looked up from reference TRBV7-2 and TRBJ2-3, is GAGVSQSPSNKVTEKGKDVELRCDPISGHTALYWYRQSLGQGLEFLIYFQGNSAPDKSGLPSDRFSAERTGGSVSTLTIQRTQQEDSAVYLCASSKRGGGAADTQYFGPGTRLTVL.

J is TRBJ2-4 and V is TRBV2, with 7 bases fitting TRBD1. The CDR3 extends over 13 amino acids. CDR1 SNHLY and CDR2 FYNNEI come from the germline V gene. The ends lost 6 bases at V and 7 bases at J; junction bases unmatched: 6. CDR3 sequence reads: CASRDTGVNIQYF. In DNA, the CDR3 is TGTGCCAGCAGGGACACAGGGGTCAACATTCAGTACTTC.

The chain is built from TRBV4-3 and TRBJ1-5; 7 nucleotides match TRBD1. The junction had 10 bases not matched to a gene; V was cut back by 2 bases and J by 6 bases. Looked up from germline, CDR1 is LGHNA and CDR2 is YSLEER. CDR3 length: 16 amino acids. CDR3 in DNA: TGCGCCAGCAGCCAACAGGGGGTAATGGGAGGTCAGCCCCAGCATTTT. This encodes CASSQQGVMGGQPQHF.

The chain employs TRBV25-1 and TRBJ2-1; 8 bases match TRBD1. V dropped 2 bases and J dropped 8; count of bases not matched to a gene: 11. The CDR3 is 16 residues long. Germline CDR1 reads MGHDK; CDR2 reads SYGVNS. CDR3 nucleotide sequence: TGTGCCAGCAGTGAAAGGGCCGGGGCAGGGGGCTATGAGCAGTTCTTC. Its translation is CASSERAGAGGYEQFF.

The table lists this clone with a few counts. The chain combines TRBV18 with TRBJ1-1, with TRBD1 matching 7 bases. Trimming cost V 3 bases and J 4 bases; bases outside gene matches: 5. The CDR3 length is 14 residues. Germline V gives CDR1 KGHSH, CDR2 LQKENI. The CDR3 DNA sequence: TGTGCCAGCTCACCCGGACAGGCGCGCACTGAAGCTTTCTTT. This encodes CASSPGQARTEAFF.

On this clone itself: The same CDR3 can be traced to other DNA sequences in this sample. The rearrangement uses TRBV5-4 and TRBJ2-5; 7 bases map to TRBD2. Germline CDR1 is SGHNT and CDR2 is YYREEE (reference sequence). The CDR3 contains 14 residues. The junction had 0 bases not matched to a gene; V was cut back by 0 bases and J by 1 base. The CDR3 sequence is CASSLGTSQETQYF. The CDR3 coding sequence is TGTGCCAGCAGCTTGGGGACTAGCCAAGAGACCCAGTACTTC.

This clone showed up just a few times. CDR3 region: CSVQTGTITEKLFF. The CDR3, as DNA: TGCAGCGTCCAAACAGGGACAATTACTGAAAAACTGTTTTTT. The J gene is TRBJ1-4, the V gene TRBV29-1; D is perhaps TRBD1 (6 bases). V lost 6 bases, J lost 7 bases, and 18 bases lay in between. The CDR3 sequence is 14 residues long. CDR1 is SQVTM, CDR2 ANQGSEA, per germline.

The chain carries TRBV7-2 and TRBJ1-2; no definite D call. From germline, CDR1 is SGHTA and CDR2 FQGNSA. Trimming pared 1 base from V and 3 bases from J, leaving 6 bases between. The CDR3 spans 13 residues. In nucleotides, the CDR3 is TGTGCCAGCAGCTTAGACGCGGACTATGGCTACACCTTC. It translates to CASSLDADYGYTF.

V usage is TRBV28 and J usage is TRBJ1-2; 10 bases align to TRBD1. Trimming at V came to 4 bases and at J to 5 bases, leaving 7 bases not matched to a gene. CDR3 length: 15 amino acids. Germline CDR1 is MDHEN and CDR2 is SYDVKM. CDR3 sequence reads: CASSSDRGSGYGYTF. In DNA, the CDR3 is TGTGCCAGCAGTTCGGACAGGGGGTCGGGGTATGGCTACACCTTC.

This clone was counted a few times. The chain has TRBV5-1 and TRBJ1-1; D is unclear. CDR1 and CDR2 from the germline V gene are SGHRS and YFSETQ. The CDR3 is 14 amino acids. V was trimmed by 0 bases and J by 5 bases, leaving 11 bases between them. This CDR3 reads CASSLDGLRTEAFF. DNA of the CDR3: TGCGCCAGCAGCTTGGACGGACTCCGGACTGAAGCTTTCTTT. The complete variable domain, with remaining parts taken from reference TRBV5-1 and TRBJ1-1, reads KAGVTQTPRYLIKTRGQQVTLSCSPISGHRSVSWYQQTPGQGLQFLFEYFSETQRNKGNFPGRFSGRQFSNSRSEMNVSTLELGDSALYLCASSLDGLRTEAFFGQGTRLTVV.

This clone was observed a handful of times. The chain combines TRBV28 with TRBJ1-1; the match to TRBD1 covers 8 bases. The CDR3 contains 17 residues. Germline V gives CDR1 MDHEN, CDR2 SYDVKM. Germline trimming cut 2 bases from V and 0 bases from J; bases unmatched to any gene: 8. The CDR3 sequence is CASSLGGTGLMNTEAFF. The CDR3 DNA follows: TGTGCCAGCAGTTTAGGGGGGACAGGACTGATGAACACTGAAGCTTTCTTT.

The chain has TRBV7-2 and TRBJ2-1; D perhaps matches TRBD2 (5 bases). The CDR3 loop spans 13 amino acids. V was trimmed by 4 bases and J by 6 bases, leaving 10 bases between them. Germline lookup yields CDR1 SGHTA and CDR2 FQGNSA. The CDR3: CASSYEGGNEQFF. The CDR3 region has the DNA TGTGCCAGCAGCTACGAAGGAGGCAATGAGCAGTTCTTC.

V and J are TRBV11-2 and TRBJ2-3, with D perhaps matching TRBD2 (5 bases). The V end lost 5 bases, the J end lost 0 bases, and 15 bases lay between the germline ends. CDR1 is SGHAT and CDR2 is FQNNGV in the germline V gene. The CDR3 loop spans 16 amino acids. The CDR3 sequence is CASSPLTRVSTDTQYF. The CDR3 coding sequence is TGTGCCAGCAGCCCCTTAACTAGAGTGAGCACAGATACGCAGTATTTT.

The chain is built from TRBV4-3 and TRBJ2-3; TRBD1 agrees at 8 bases. Trimming at V came to 4 bases and at J to 3 bases, leaving 6 bases not matched to a gene. The germline V gene has CDR1 LGHNA and CDR2 YSLEER. The CDR3 spans 15 residues. CDR3 bases: TGCGCCAGCAGCCTGCAGGGGGCGGGGACAGATACGCAGTATTTT. It is translated as CASSLQGAGTDTQYF.

There are a few counts of this clone. CDR3 residues: CATSRVLGGAFRQPQHF. The CDR3 DNA sequence: TGTGCCACCAGCAGAGTGTTAGGGGGCGCGTTCCGGCAGCCCCAGCATTTT. The chain has TRBV15 and TRBJ1-5; 7 bases map to TRBD1. Unmatched junction bases numbered 13, after V lost 1 base and J lost 7 bases. Germline V CDR1 and CDR2: LNHNV, YYDKDF (reference sequence). This CDR3 contains 17 residues.

This clone has ten or more counts. The genes are TRBV7-2 and TRBJ2-3; 10 bases map to TRBD2. Germline V lookup: CDR1 SGHTA, CDR2 FQGNSA. CDR3 length: 15 amino acids. With 3 bases clipped from V and 1 base from J, the junction kept 1 base outside the gene matches. The chain's CDR3 is CASSFTSGGTDTQYF. For the CDR3, the DNA is TGTGCCAGCAGCTTTACTAGCGGGGGCACAGATACGCAGTATTTT.

This chain uses TRBV7-2 with TRBJ1-1; D gene uncertain. The V and J ends lost 5 bases and 5 bases respectively, with 12 bases between them. Germline CDR1 reads SGHTA; CDR2 reads FQGNSA. The CDR3 is 13 residues long. The DNA for the CDR3 is TGTGCCAGCAGCCCCCCCGGGGTAACTGAAGCTTTCTTT. Its translation: CASSPPGVTEAFF.

This chain uses TRBV2 with TRBJ2-6; the match to TRBD2 covers 8 bases. CDR3 size: 16 residues. Per the germline V gene, CDR1 is SNHLY and CDR2 is FYNNEI. V lost 5 bases to trimming and J lost 2 bases; unmatched junction nucleotides: 5. This CDR3 is CASSYPAGAGANVLTF. The CDR3 nucleotides are TGTGCCAGCAGTTACCCAGCGGGAGCTGGGGCCAACGTCCTGACTTTC.